This passage covers 29 T cell receptor beta chains from one sample sequenced in a study of T cell changes during pregnancy in multiple sclerosis (dated by TCRdb to the late 2010s). Library preparation used the immunoSEQ multiplex PCR assay. The immuneACCESS repertoire file appears here via TCRdb, limited to in-frame rearrangements. These files lack a portion of the clones; in checked studies, under half of the deficit traces to unresolved V genes, and the cause of the others is not known. In this sample the table shows about 70,000 clones, 80% to 95% of which occur a single time. The ten top clones hold less than 4% of the sample. This sample comprised CD8+ T cells from peripheral blood mononuclear cells, obtained in the third trimester of pregnancy. Receptors originate from a female donor in good health, enrolled as a control in a pregnancy study.

The J gene is TRBJ2-7, the V gene TRBV30; 7 positions agree with TRBD1. J lost 2 bases, V lost 3 bases, and 7 bases had no gene match. This CDR3 region has 14 residues. Germline lookup yields CDR1 GTSNPN and CDR2 SVGIG (reference sequence). The CDR3 region has the DNA TGTGCCTGGAGGACGACAGGGACAACCTACGAGCAGTACTTC. This translates into CAWRTTGTTYEQYF.

The chain has TRBV15 and TRBJ1-1; the D gene is possibly TRBD1 (5 bases). The CDR3 runs 16 residues. V lost 1 base, J lost 2 bases, and 14 bases lay in between. Looked up from germline, CDR1 is LNHNV and CDR2 is YYDKDF (reference sequence). As DNA, the CDR3 is TGTGCCACCAGCAGAGGCAGGGTTACCCCTAACACTGAAGCTTTCTTT. This sequence encodes CATSRGRVTPNTEAFF.

The chain joins TRBV7-9 to TRBJ2-1; 8 bases are shared with TRBD1. Trimming took 7 bases from V and 0 from J; bases not matched to a gene: 17. The CDR3 consists of 19 residues. The V gene's germline CDR1 is SEHNR and CDR2 FQNEAQ (reference sequence). CDR3 bases: TGTGCCAGCAACCACGGGTGGGACAGGCCTACAAGCTCCTACAATGAGCAGTTCTTC. Translated: CASNHGWDRPTSSYNEQFF.

The chain uses TRBV5-4 and TRBJ2-5; D might be TRBD2 (6 bases). Germline CDR1 reads SGHNT; CDR2 reads YYREEE (reference sequence). The CDR3 length is 15 residues. Deletions cut 4 bases from V and 2 bases from J, with 15 bases between. The CDR3 DNA follows: TGTGCCAGCAGCCCCTTCGGGACTCCACAAGAGACCCAGTACTTC. Residues: CASSPFGTPQETQYF. The complete variable domain, with remaining parts taken from reference TRBV5-4 and TRBJ2-5, reads ETGVTQSPTHLIKTRGQQVTLRCSSQSGHNTVSWYQQALGQGPQFIFQYYREEENGRGNFPPRFSGLQFPNYSSELNVNALELDDSALYLCASSPFGTPQETQYFGPGTRLLVL.

The chain joins TRBV4-3 to TRBJ2-4; TRBD2 agrees at 9 bases. This CDR3 comprises 18 residues. V lost 0 bases, J lost 0 bases, and 6 bases stayed unmatched. From germline, CDR1 is LGHNA and CDR2 YSLEER. In DNA, the CDR3 is TGCGCCAGCAGCCAAGAGATCCAGCGGGGGGAAGCCAAAAACATTCAGTACTTC. Its translation is CASSQEIQRGEAKNIQYF.

The chain links TRBV19 to TRBJ1-2; possible D gene TRBD1, 6 bases. V was cut by 2 bases and J by 5 bases, with 15 bases left in between. CDR1 is LNHDA, CDR2 SQIVND, per germline (reference sequence). This CDR3 contains 15 residues. CDR3 amino acids: CASSISDRTIYGYTF. CDR3 sequence (DNA): TGTGCCAGTAGTATATCTGACAGGACGATTTATGGCTACACCTTC.

DNA for the CDR3: TGTGCCAGCAGCAAATACAGGGGGTCCGTAAATTCACCCCTCCACTTT. Translated: CASSKYRGSVNSPLHF. The J gene is TRBJ1-6, the V gene TRBV21-1; the tabulated D call, TRBD1, remains unverified against the DNA. TRBV21-1 is reported as a pseudogene. This CDR3 region has 16 residues.

This clone occurred once. At the DNA level, this CDR3 is encoded by other sequences in the same sample as well. The chain recombines TRBV7-9 with TRBJ1-1; 9 bases are a match to TRBD1. Germline loops: CDR1 SEHNR, CDR2 FQNEAQ (reference sequence). Trimming cost V 1 base and J 3 bases; bases outside gene matches: 0. CDR3 length: 14 residues. The CDR3 coding sequence is TGTGCCAGCAGCTTAGGACAGGGGGACACTGAAGCTTTCTTT. Residues: CASSLGQGDTEAFF.

The CDR3 DNA reads TGCGCCAGCAGCCAAGGTATTCAGGTGTACAATGAGCAGTTCTTC. Its protein is CASSQGIQVYNEQFF. The chain carries TRBV4-3 and TRBJ2-1; D not resolved. From germline, CDR1 is LGHNA and CDR2 YSLEER. CDR3 size: 15 residues. Trimming took off 1 base at V and 4 bases at J, with 11 bases between the two ends.

The chain joins TRBV4-2 to TRBJ2-5; 10 bases fit TRBD1. The junction had 1 base not matched to a gene; V was cut back by 5 bases and J by 4 bases. The CDR3 runs to 13 residues. Per the germline V gene, CDR1 is LGHNA and CDR2 is YNFKEQ. CDR3 protein: CASSWDRGETQYF. CDR3 DNA sequence: TGTGCCAGCAGCTGGGACAGGGGAGAGACCCAGTACTTC.

The V call is TRBV4-2, the J call TRBJ1-1, with D perhaps TRBD1 (5 bases). Germline loops: CDR1 LGHNA, CDR2 YNFKEQ. The CDR3 has 14 residues. The V gene lost 0 bases and the J gene lost 10 bases, with 15 bases spanning the gap. CDR3 coding DNA: TGTGCCAGCAGCCAAGAAAGTATCTGGAGGGGAGCTTTCTTT. This encodes CASSQESIWRGAFF.

The chain uses TRBV4-3 and TRBJ1-1, with a weak D call TRBD1 (6 bases). The length of the CDR3 is 14 residues. Trimming cost V 4 bases and J 7 bases, with 16 bases left between them. Germline CDR1 and CDR2: LGHNA and YSLEER. The CDR3 DNA reads as TGCGCCAGCAGCCGGATTACAGGGAGTGGTGAAGCTTTCTTT. Residues: CASSRITGSGEAFF.

J is TRBJ1-2 and V is TRBV27; 7 bases match TRBD1. Unmatched junction bases numbered 16, after V lost 6 bases and J lost 0 bases. The CDR3 has 18 residues. Germline loops: CDR1 MNHEY, CDR2 SMNVEV (reference sequence). The CDR3 DNA is TGTGCCAGCAGCCCCATACGGAACAGACAGGGCACTAACTATGGCTACACCTTC. Protein: CASSPIRNRQGTNYGYTF.

V and J are TRBV27 and TRBJ1-1; D possibly corresponds to TRBD1 (5 bases). The CDR3 has 13 residues. From germline, CDR1 is MNHEY and CDR2 SMNVEV (reference sequence). Deletions cut 3 bases from V and 1 base from J, with 6 bases between. CDR3 bases: TGTGCCAGCAGTTTCGGACAGAACACTGAAGCTTTCTTT. Its translation: CASSFGQNTEAFF.

The J gene is TRBJ1-5, the V gene TRBV19, with D possibly TRBD1 on 5 matching bases. Germline-derived CDR1 and CDR2 are LNHDA and SQIVND (reference sequence). The CDR3 is 16 residues long. Trimming took off 7 bases at V and 0 bases at J, with 16 bases between the two ends. CDR3 bases: TGTGCCAGTATTCTATCGTCGGGGGGTAGCAATCAGCCCCAGCATTTT. As protein: CASILSSGGSNQPQHF.

This rearrangement joins TRBV5-8 to TRBJ1-1, with D perhaps TRBD1 (6 bases). V lost 4 bases to trimming and J lost 10 bases, with 14 bases between them. CDR3 length: 12 residues. Per the germline V gene, CDR1 is SGHTS and CDR2 is YDEGEE. CDR3 sequence reads: CASSGGSGLAFF. The CDR3 DNA follows: TGTGCCAGCAGCGGGGGCTCAGGGTTAGCTTTCTTT.

The sample holds a few counts of this clone. V gene TRBV7-6 combines with J gene TRBJ2-7, with 8 bases fitting TRBD1. The V and J ends lost 6 bases and 0 bases, in that order; junction bases with no gene match: 7. This CDR3 is 15 amino acids long. CDR1 SGHVS and CDR2 FNYEAQ come from the germline V gene. The CDR3 loop is CASSPIGQGSYEQYF. CDR3 bases: TGTGCCAGCAGTCCGATTGGACAGGGCTCCTACGAGCAGTACTTC.

The rearrangement uses TRBV29-1 and TRBJ2-7; 8 bases map to TRBD1. The V segment lost 1 base and the J segment 2 bases; nucleotides outside the gene matches: 4. Germline values: CDR1 SQVTM, CDR2 ANQGSEA. The CDR3 length is 14 residues. The CDR3, as DNA: TGCAGCGTTGAAGGGGGACAGGAACCCTACGAGCAGTACTTC. This codes for CSVEGGQEPYEQYF.

V usage is TRBV14 and J usage is TRBJ2-7; 7 nucleotides line up with TRBD2. CDR3 length equals 16 residues. Per germline, CDR1 SGHDN and CDR2 FVKESK. V lost 2 bases and J lost 2; bases outside the gene matches: 9. CDR3 in amino acids: CASSQSWGGGPYEQYF. The CDR3 nucleotides are TGTGCCAGCAGCCAATCCTGGGGCGGGGGACCCTACGAGCAGTACTTC.

The chain has TRBV30 and TRBJ2-7, with D possibly TRBD1 on 6 matching bases. The CDR3 sequence is 14 residues long. Germline-derived CDR1 and CDR2 are GTSNPN and SVGIG (reference sequence). V lost 2 bases and J 0 bases, leaving 11 bases between the germline ends. The CDR3 DNA reads TGTGCCTGGAGTTCCCGGGACACCTCCTACGAGCAGTACTTC. As protein: CAWSSRDTSYEQYF.

The chain has TRBV6-4 and TRBJ1-2, with 7 bases matching TRBD1. The germline CDR1 and CDR2 sequences are MRHNA and SNTAGT. With 2 bases clipped from V and 4 bases from J, the junction kept 7 bases outside the gene matches. CDR3 length equals 15 residues. CDR3: CASSDTEGAVYGYTF. CDR3 DNA: TGTGCCAGCAGTGACACTGAGGGGGCGGTCTATGGCTACACCTTC.

The genes are TRBV12-5 and TRBJ2-3; 9 nucleotides align to TRBD2. V lost 5 bases to trimming and J lost 5 bases; unmatched junction nucleotides: 11. CDR3 length equals 16 residues. Germline V lookup: CDR1 LGHNT, CDR2 FRNRAP. The chain's CDR3 is CASGPLASGAVDTQYF. In DNA, the CDR3 is TGTGCTAGTGGTCCCTTGGCTAGCGGGGCGGTAGATACGCAGTATTTT.

This chain joins TRBV7-6 and TRBJ1-1; 11 nucleotides line up with TRBD1. CDR1 SGHVS and CDR2 FNYEAQ come from the germline V gene. The V and J ends lost 3 bases and 7 bases, in that order; junction bases with no gene match: 10. The CDR3 is 16 amino acids. The DNA of the CDR3 is TGTGCCAGCAGCTTGATACCGGGACAGGGGGGTGGTGAAGCTTTCTTT. Its translation is CASSLIPGQGGGEAFF.

V and J are TRBV5-4 and TRBJ1-3, with 7 bases matching TRBD1. The CDR3 contains 12 residues. In germline, CDR1 is SGHNT, CDR2 YYREEE (reference sequence). The V segment lost 7 bases and the J segment 2 bases; nucleotides outside the gene matches: 0. The CDR3 DNA is TGTGCCAGCCAGGGGGCTGGAAACACCATATATTTT. This translates into CASQGAGNTIYF.

This clone was seen a single time. The J gene is TRBJ2-5, the V gene TRBV19, with 7 bases lining up with TRBD2. V trimming: 7 bases; J trimming: 5 bases; junction bases outside the gene matches: 13. CDR1 is LNHDA, CDR2 SQIVND, per germline (reference sequence). CDR3 length: 15 residues. The DNA for the CDR3 is TGTGCCAGTAACGCCGACACGGGAGGTGAGGAGACCCAGTACTTC. Its protein is CASNADTGGEETQYF.

The J gene is TRBJ2-2, the V gene TRBV5-5; no clear D. This CDR3 has 19 amino acids. Trimming left V 0 bases short and J 3 bases short, with 21 bases between. Germline assignment: CDR1 SGHKS and CDR2 YYEKEE (reference sequence). The CDR3 coding sequence is TGTGCCAGCAGCTTGGATCCTACAGCCTACTTCGAATACACCGGGGAGCTGTTTTTT. Protein product: CASSLDPTAYFEYTGELFF.

This clone is a singleton in its sample. DNA for the CDR3: TGTGCCAGCAGCCCACAGGGAGGGGGTACTGAAGCTTTCTTT. The encoded protein is CASSPQGGGTEAFF. The rearrangement links TRBV11-1 to TRBJ1-1; possibly TRBD1 for D (6 bases). The ends were cut back, 5 bases at V and 5 bases at J, with 15 bases in the middle. Germline V gene data show CDR1 as SGHAT and CDR2 as FQDESV (reference sequence). CDR3 size: 14 residues.

V gene TRBV19 combines with J gene TRBJ1-2, with TRBD1 matching 7 bases. J lost 6 bases, V lost 6 bases, and 10 bases had no gene match. The CDR3 consists of 14 residues. Germline values: CDR1 LNHDA, CDR2 SQIVND (reference sequence). CDR3 DNA sequence: TGTGCCAGTAGCCGACAGGGCCCTTTCGATGGCTACACCTTC. It encodes CASSRQGPFDGYTF.

This rearrangement joins TRBV15 to TRBJ1-1, with TRBD1 as a possible D gene (6 bases). The V and J ends lost 6 bases and 2 bases respectively, with 10 bases between them. This CDR3 region has 13 residues. Germline V gives CDR1 LNHNV, CDR2 YYDKDF (reference sequence). The DNA of the CDR3 is TGTGCCACCAGTTTGGGGGCAAACACTGAAGCTTTCTTT. Translation gives CATSLGANTEAFF.